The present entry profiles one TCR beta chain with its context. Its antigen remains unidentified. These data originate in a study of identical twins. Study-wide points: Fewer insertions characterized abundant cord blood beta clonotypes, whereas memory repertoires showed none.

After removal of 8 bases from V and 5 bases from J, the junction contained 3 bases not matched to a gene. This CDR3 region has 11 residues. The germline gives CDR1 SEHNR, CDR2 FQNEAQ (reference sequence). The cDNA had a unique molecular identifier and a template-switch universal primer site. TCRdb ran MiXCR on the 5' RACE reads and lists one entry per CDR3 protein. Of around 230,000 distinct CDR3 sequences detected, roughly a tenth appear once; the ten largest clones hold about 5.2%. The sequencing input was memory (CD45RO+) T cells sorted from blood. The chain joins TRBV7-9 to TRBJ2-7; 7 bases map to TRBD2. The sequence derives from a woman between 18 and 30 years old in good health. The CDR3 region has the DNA TGTGCCAGCGAAGGGAGGGACGAGCAGTACTTC. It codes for CASEGRDEQYF.